The following is a T cell receptor beta chain sequence with its context. This receptor's antigen is unknown. No quality values exist for individual bases; no much larger clone is one base distant. At the DNA level, this CDR3 is encoded by other sequences in the same sample as well. The cohort was made up of under 800 healthy bone marrow donors. All cohort members were sampled while nominally healthy, although unrecorded immune exposures were likely present. The donor tested CMV seropositive and was one of the 289 seropositive cohort members. Each donor provided a peripheral blood sample, and peripheral blood mononuclear cells were used for TCR beta sequencing. The Qiagen DNeasy Blood Extraction Kit was used to extract genomic DNA from the blood cell samples. The entry originates in a study of cytomegalovirus exposure and HLA in healthy donors (dated by TCRdb to between 2016 and 2019). Regarding the study in general: According to an earlier analysis of a few hundred of the donors, about 180 million T cells yielded 117 million unique TCR beta sequences and about 300 Gb of sequence data. The study aimed to test whether signatures of past pathogen exposure could be identified by cataloging public T cell receptors. In a later analysis, previously published TCR beta repertoires from 550 to 750 donors were re-analyzed and high-resolution HLA genotyping was added so that TCR occurrence patterns could be studied. A later genetic analysis took genome-wide SNP genotypes for about 65% of the 666 donors and used that subset as a discovery cohort. In an earlier analysis of roughly 600 of the donors, high-throughput TCR beta sequencing was used to judge whether each TCR beta V gene segment behaved as functional or pseudogenic. To predict cytomegalovirus infection status, the study combined high-throughput TCR immunosequencing, statistical association of individual TCRs with disease status, and machine learning. Among 350 to 400 genotyped donors of the cohort, an average of 235,054 unique TCR beta nucleotide sequences were sequenced per donor, around 20% of them non-productive. Using immunosequencing, the study profiled T cell repertoires from 550 to 750 subjects and related those repertoires to cytomegalovirus serostatus. Because of strong linkage in the cohort, roughly five DR-DQ haplotypes were treated as single units for association and clustering. Besides the first cohort of around 670 subjects, a separate validation cohort made up of roughly 120 different subjects was used. Of the approximately 400 genotyped donors, about 80% fell in the genetic ancestry cluster associated with self-reported Caucasian donors. HLA typing included class I and class II loci at four-digit resolution. The number of typed donors differed by locus: about 629-640 for A, B, C, DRB1 and DQB1; 500 to 550 for DQA1; 606 for DPA1; and some 470 for DPB1. Donor age, sex, ethnicity and CMV serostatus were compiled together with the repertoire data. An early release covering just under 650 HLA-typed donors comprised roughly 300 gigabases of sequencing data and 85 million or so unique TCR sequences. Rather than drawing on any new phenotypic data, the later analysis identified candidate immune exposures from TCR beta sequences and the way those sequences occurred across donors. All discovery cohort repertoires had been generated using a single sequencing platform.

The protocol used for the library was the immunoSEQ multiplex PCR assay. For the multiplex PCR, a mixture combining 60 forward primers for TCR Vbeta segments and 13 reverse primers for TCR Jbeta segments was used. A multiplex PCR assay on genomic DNA amplified the CDR3 region of rearranged TCR beta genes. The Illumina HiSeq System was used to sequence the amplified TCR beta libraries as 87-base-pair reads. Per the original workflow: A later analysis tallied 75 million to 95 million unique TCR beta chains across the 666 repertoires, and about 10 million of those chains were shared by two or more donors. Raw reads were error-corrected and collapsed into unique sequences with a nearest-neighbor algorithm that merged closely related sequences to remove PCR and sequencing errors. To assign V, D and J gene segments, CDR3 sequences were aligned to IMGT reference sequences. For a sequence to be retained, at least a six-nucleotide match to both a V gene segment and a J gene segment was required. Rearrangements were classified as productive when the CDR3 lacked stop codons and remained in frame with V and J, and all other rearrangements were classified as non-productive. Following IMGT convention, CDR3 was defined as the stretch from the second conserved V-encoded cysteine up to the conserved J-encoded phenylalanine. In an earlier analysis of around 640 of the donors, sequences lacking an unambiguous match to a single V gene segment were excluded. An earlier analysis of a few hundred of the donors classified V segments as functional when productive rearrangements were above 56.7% and as segregating when the standard deviation between donors was above 5%. A statistical classification framework was built for diagnosing cytomegalovirus status from the catalog of TCR beta chain sequences. In a later analysis, V and J genes were assigned by comparing TCR nucleotide sequences against IMGT/GENE-DB human TR gene sequences. In a later analysis, CDR3 sequences and most-parsimonious VDJ recombination scenarios were assigned using the TCRdist pipeline. A later analysis defined each TCR beta chain by its CDR3 amino acid sequence plus V-gene family, and excluded reads lacking a unique V-gene family. In a later analysis, 450 to 600 highly shared, low-generation-probability nucleotide sequences were removed to address suspected cross-contamination and a sequencing artifact. A later analysis calculated a clonal expansion index for each public chain from normalized within-repertoire ranks of inferred template counts. In a later analysis, generation probabilities were computed with a VDJ recombination model fitted to out-of-frame rearrangements, and the resulting probabilities were checked against IGoR. In a later analysis, hypergeometric tests were used to score TCR-TCR, TCR-HLA and TCR-CMV co-occurrence, with a repertoire-size bias correction applied to TCR pairs. In a later analysis, false discovery rates were estimated by permuting HLA or CMV assignments 20 times. In a later analysis, co-occurring TCRs were grouped using DBSCAN, and TCRdist sequence similarity was added for clustering within HLA-allele-positive subsets. Repertoires with fewer than 30,000 or more than 120,000 public chains, plus five repertoires with anomalous nucleotide sharing, were excluded from co-occurrence clustering. Not all clones reach the TCRdb copy of this immuneACCESS table, which keeps in-frame sequences only. Checked studies attribute under half of the gap to unresolved V genes and leave the rest unexplained. V and J calls and clone size follow that table, whereas D and trimming were derived from the DNA. Counted in this sample were some 150,000 clones; just under 65% of them appeared once. The ten largest account for under 7.5% of the sample.

General study outcomes and caveats: Sequencing depth was assumed to be roughly uniform across donors in the presence/absence analyses, though that assumption may not hold. Over 15 rarely observed V segments, including chromosome 9 orphons, were excluded from the earlier analysis of several hundred of the donors because counts were too low. An earlier analysis of around 540 of the donors showed that most TCR beta V segments appeared in productive rearrangements either about 87% or about 30% of the time, which broadly matched IMGT annotations. A group of highly shared sequence variants was considered likely to be a technical artifact of the sequencing pipeline. Across donors, most TCR sequences were observed very rarely, whereas some public TCRs were present in many individuals. A further reported finding was that TCR beta sequences accurately predicted the HLA-A and HLA-B alleles for most subjects in the first cohort. The study listed 170 or so TCR beta chains as associated with cytomegalovirus. Cytomegalovirus status was reported to be diagnosed by the classifier with high specificity and sensitivity in both the original and validation cohorts. According to the authors, the approach could potentially be generalized to other disease states and immunological phenotypes. The only immune exposure information available for the cohort was CMV serostatus. In a later analysis, some 17,000 TCR beta sequences were associated with specific HLA alleles at a false discovery rate of 0.05. Linkage disequilibrium might explain the correlated functional status among segregating V segments, but an unknown experimental factor could not be ruled out. The 87-base-pair reads could not distinguish some IMGT-functional V segments, including TRBV6-2 and TRBV6-3, so those segments were excluded. A later analysis found that most CMV-associated TCR beta chains appeared HLA-restricted, with HLA associations seemingly driven largely by CMV exposure. Because some donors lacked HLA typing at each locus, the association tests relied only on the typed subset. V-gene and J-gene trimming of TCR beta chains was associated with a missense DCLRE1C variant in a later genetic analysis, and the association was replicated in an independent cohort. A later analysis found that HLA-associated TCR beta chains were more clonally expanded and had lower generation probabilities than equally common non-associated chains. Strong co-occurrence of HLA alleles, especially DR and DQ, made assigning TCR associations to individual alleles difficult. In vitro tests confirmed that a few of the cytomegalovirus-associated TCR beta chains recognize cytomegalovirus antigens. In a later analysis, the rate of TCR association differed among HLA loci, with DRB1 alleles having the most associated TCRs and HLA-C alleles having the fewest. This cohort had only TCR beta chains sequenced, and the lack of alpha or paired-chain data limited which features could be detected. In a later genetic analysis, fewer N-insertions in productive TCRs were reported among donors in an Asian-associated ancestry cluster than the 666-donor mean. A later analysis reported that several top co-occurrence clusters appeared linked to parvovirus B19, influenza, CMV and Epstein-Barr virus.

V is shortened by 0 bases, J by 6 bases, and the region joining them spans 6 bases. The CDR3, from cysteine to phenylalanine, totals 12 residues. Solely the CDR3 DNA is kept, with 36 bases framed from the first base. CDR1 and CDR2 were assigned from the germline V gene (reference sequence) as LNHNV and YYDKDF. This receptor was obtained from a woman between 55 and 75 years old in good health and CMV-seropositive. The source material was PBMCs. The rearranged segments are TRBV15 and TRBJ2-7; tentative D gene TRBD1, with 6 bases matching. The nucleotide sequence reads TGTGCCACCAGCAGAGACAGGGGCGAGCAGTACTTC. Its translation is CATSRDRGEQYF.